The 20 T cell receptor beta chains in this list originate from one sample, sequenced in a study of T cells in localized non-small cell lung cancer. TCRdb keeps only in-frame clones here, not all; method: immunoSEQ multiplex PCR. Here the sample spans 2,000 to 3,000 clones, approximately 24% being singletons. The sample consisted of lung tumor tissue, taken before any cancer treatment. These TCRs come from a woman aged 40 to 75 with stage II squamous cell lung carcinoma.

This clone is labeled medium-sized. This rearrangement joins TRBV6-8 to TRBJ2-5; 9 bases are shared with TRBD2. Germline assignment: CDR1 MNHGY and CDR2 SAAAGT. V lost 6 bases to trimming and J lost 4 bases; unmatched junction nucleotides: 12. This CDR3 is built from 16 residues. CDR3 sequence: CASSLPGLAWGETQYF. The DNA of the CDR3 is TGTGCCAGCAGCCTACCGGGACTAGCTTGGGGAGAGACCCAGTACTTC.

This clone appeared a few times. The genes are TRBV6-1 and TRBJ1-2; D is uncertain. The CDR3 has 12 amino acids. Looked up from germline, CDR1 is MNHNS and CDR2 is SASEGT. With 0 bases removed from V and 8 bases from J, the gap between germline ends came to 7 bases. This CDR3 reads CASSEAGVGYTF. CDR3 nucleotides: TGTGCCAGCAGTGAAGCCGGGGTCGGCTACACCTTC.

The V and J genes are TRBV7-5 and TRBJ2-6; TRBD1 was called by the table and not checked on the DNA. TRBV7-5 is labeled a pseudogene. The CDR3 is made up of 17 amino acids. In DNA form, the CDR3 reads TGTGCCAGCAGCTTGCAGGTTTCCATCTCTGGGGCCAACGTCCTGACTTTC. Residues: CASSLQVSISGANVLTF.

The chain employs TRBV19 and TRBJ1-5; 12 positions match TRBD1. Germline V gene sequence: CDR1 LNHDA, CDR2 SQIVND (reference sequence). Trimming removed 3 bases from V and 3 bases from J; junction bases left unmatched: 0. The CDR3 loop spans 15 amino acids. In nucleotides, the CDR3 is TGTGCCAGTAGTATGGGACAGGGGGCCAATCAGCCCCAGCATTTT. Amino acid sequence: CASSMGQGANQPQHF.

The chain has TRBV6-8 and TRBJ2-6; D uncertain. V was shortened by 6 bases and J by 0 bases, with 18 bases between the two germline ends. Germline loops: CDR1 MNHGY, CDR2 SAAAGT. This CDR3 has 18 amino acids. The CDR3 nucleotides are TGTGCCAGCAGCCTCAGGAGCGCAGGCGGCTCTGGGGCCAACGTCCTGACTTTC. Translated, it gives CASSLRSAGGSGANVLTF.

Only a few counts were recorded for this clone. This chain joins TRBV11-3 and TRBJ2-2; 7 nucleotides line up with TRBD2. The CDR3 extends over 14 amino acids. Losses at the gene ends were 6 bases for V and 2 bases for J; bases not matched to a gene: 3. In germline, CDR1 is SGHNT, CDR2 YENEEA. The CDR3 reads CASRRLANTGELFF. The DNA of the CDR3 is TGTGCCAGCAGGCGACTAGCTAACACCGGGGAGCTGTTTTTT.

This clone was detected only a few times. The chain employs TRBV11-3 and TRBJ1-1, with D perhaps TRBD1 (5 bases). CDR3 length: 15 amino acids. The V gene's germline CDR1 is SGHNT and CDR2 YENEEA. The ends were cut back, 3 bases at V and 4 bases at J, with 15 bases in the middle. The CDR3 reads CASSLVGGSPTEAFF. CDR3 bases: TGTGCCAGCAGCTTGGTTGGGGGATCGCCCACTGAAGCTTTCTTT.

This clone was detected only a few times. The chain employs TRBV30 and TRBJ2-5, with D hard to call. The CDR3 has 12 residues. Germline-derived CDR1 and CDR2 are GTSNPN and SVGIG (reference sequence). V lost 7 bases and J lost 7, with 16 bases in between. As DNA, the CDR3 is TGTGCCTCCCGTCCCGACGAAGGGACCCAGTACTTC. This codes for CASRPDEGTQYF.

The chain has TRBV11-3 and TRBJ1-4; 8 bases fit TRBD1. The germline CDR1 and CDR2 sequences are SGHNT and YENEEA. Trimming took 3 bases from V and 10 from J; bases not matched to a gene: 7. The CDR3 has 14 residues. The CDR3 is CASSLSRGQGKLFF. The CDR3 DNA reads TGTGCCAGCAGCTTGTCCAGGGGGCAAGGAAAACTGTTTTTT.

The chain combines TRBV9 with TRBJ1-1; weak D call: TRBD1 (5 bases). Germline CDR1 and CDR2: SGDLS and YYNGEE. V shed 6 bases and J shed 1 base, with 7 bases lying between them. The CDR3 consists of 12 residues. The CDR3 coding sequence is TGTGCCAGCACTGACAGGAACACTGAAGCTTTCTTT. Its protein product is CASTDRNTEAFF.

This clone was observed a handful of times. The chain employs TRBV1 and TRBJ2-2; the D call of TRBD2 is as the table states it, not checked on the DNA. TRBV1 is marked as a pseudogene. This CDR3 spans 17 amino acids. Here the CDR3 DNA reads TGCGCCAGCAGCCAAGATCCCCGGACTAGCGGCACCGGGGAGCTGTTTTTT. Translation: CASSQDPRTSGTGELFF.

The chain combines TRBV6-8 with TRBJ1-3; D uncertain. The CDR3 runs to 14 residues. The V and J ends lost 7 bases and 0 bases respectively, with 10 bases between them. Germline-derived CDR1 and CDR2 are MNHGY and SAAAGT. CDR3 coding DNA: TGTGCCAGCACTGACGGTGGCTCTGGAAACACCATATATTTT. Protein: CASTDGGSGNTIYF.

This clone is large in the sample. The V call is TRBV28, the J call TRBJ2-7; D not resolved. The germline gives CDR1 MDHEN, CDR2 SYDVKM. The CDR3 is 13 amino acids. The V and J ends lost 5 bases and 3 bases respectively, with 11 bases between them. This CDR3 reads CASSNDGLYEQYF. The CDR3 nucleotides are TGTGCCAGCAGTAACGATGGGCTCTACGAGCAGTACTTC.

V and J are TRBV11-3 and TRBJ1-1, with D possibly matching TRBD1 (5 bases). The V end lost 3 bases, the J end lost 4 bases, and 12 bases lay between the germline ends. CDR3 length equals 14 residues. Germline V gene data show CDR1 as SGHNT and CDR2 as YENEEA. CDR3 protein: CASSLSQGGTEAFF. The CDR3 DNA sequence: TGTGCCAGCAGCTTGAGCCAGGGAGGCACTGAAGCTTTCTTT.

This clone is termed medium-sized. The CDR3: CASSVDQSKRGYTF. The CDR3 nucleotides are TGTGCCAGCAGCGTAGATCAATCCAAGAGGGGCTACACCTTC. The chain employs TRBV9 and TRBJ1-2; no reliable D call. V lost 0 bases and J 8 bases, leaving 14 bases between the germline ends. Per germline, CDR1 SGDLS and CDR2 YYNGEE. The CDR3 loop spans 14 amino acids.

This clone was observed a handful of times. The chain employs TRBV11-3 and TRBJ1-1; no firm D call. The CDR3 runs to 14 residues. V was shortened by 4 bases and J by 4 bases, with 13 bases between the two germline ends. The germline V gene encodes CDR1 SGHNT and CDR2 YENEEA. CDR3 residues: CASSSFLGGTEAFF. In DNA form, the CDR3 reads TGTGCCAGCAGCTCCTTTCTCGGTGGCACTGAAGCTTTCTTT.

This clone was recorded a few times. The V and J genes are TRBV30 and TRBJ1-3; TRBD1 aligns across 8 bases. After removal of 0 bases from V and 1 base from J, the junction contained 14 bases not matched to a gene. Germline V gene sequence: CDR1 GTSNPN, CDR2 SVGIG (reference sequence). The CDR3 consists of 19 residues. CDR3 bases: TGTGCCTGGAGTGTAGAATCCCCGGGACAGGCTTTTTCTGGAAACACCATATATTTT. It specifies CAWSVESPGQAFSGNTIYF.

This chain connects TRBV5-1 to TRBJ2-2, with 10 bases lining up with TRBD2. CDR1 and CDR2 from the germline V gene are SGHRS and YFSETQ. CDR3 length equals 18 residues. V lost 1 base to trimming and J lost 2 bases; unmatched junction nucleotides: 8. Here the CDR3 reads CASSLLVRTSGNTGELFF. The CDR3 DNA sequence: TGCGCCAGCAGCTTGTTGGTCCGGACTAGCGGAAACACCGGGGAGCTGTTTTTT.

This clone was seen once. This rearrangement joins TRBV19 to TRBJ2-1, with TRBD1 matching 8 bases. In germline, CDR1 is LNHDA, CDR2 SQIVND (reference sequence). The J segment lost 10 bases and the V segment lost 7 bases, leaving 9 bases of the junction unmatched. There are 13 residues in the CDR3. CDR3 DNA sequence: TGTGCCAGTACCAGGGACAGGCTCGGGGAGCAGTTCTTC. Protein sequence: CASTRDRLGEQFF.

This clone is termed medium-sized. The chain combines TRBV11-3 with TRBJ2-3, with a tentative D call TRBD2 (5 bases). Germline CDR1 is SGHNT and CDR2 is YENEEA. The CDR3 covers 16 residues. The V end lost 5 bases, the J end lost 0 bases, and 15 bases lay between the germline ends. CDR3 in amino acids: CASSQAVRDSTDTQYF. For the CDR3, the DNA is TGTGCCAGCAGCCAAGCTGTGAGGGATAGCACAGATACGCAGTATTTT.